Each of the 26 T cell receptor beta chains below was sequenced from the same sample in a study of cytomegalovirus exposure and HLA in healthy donors. PCR used 60 Vbeta primers and 13 Jbeta primers. Produced via immunoSEQ multiplex PCR; TCRdb's table is partial and in-frame only. In the table there are fewer than 150,000 clones, 75% to 90% of which are singletons. The material sequenced was PBMCs. These receptor sequences come from a female donor in good health and CMV-seronegative.

The chain couples TRBV7-9 to TRBJ1-1; 8 bases fit TRBD1. V trimming: 1 base; J trimming: 11 bases; junction bases outside the gene matches: 15. The CDR3 is 16 residues long. Germline assignment: CDR1 SEHNR and CDR2 FQNEAQ (reference sequence). The CDR3 protein is CASSLDPGQGRTPAFF. In DNA form, the CDR3 reads TGTGCCAGCAGCTTAGACCCCGGACAGGGCCGAACCCCCGCTTTCTTT.

J is TRBJ2-3 and V is TRBV15, with D possibly TRBD2 on 6 matching bases. Germline V gene lookup returns CDR1 LNHNV and CDR2 YYDKDF (reference sequence). The V and J ends lost 0 bases and 1 base respectively, with 14 bases between them. This CDR3 contains 17 residues. The CDR3 region is CATSRDRASAGTDTQYF. CDR3 in DNA: TGTGCCACCAGCAGAGATAGGGCTAGCGCCGGCACAGATACGCAGTATTTT.

The rearrangement joins TRBV30 to TRBJ1-5; D is unclear. The CDR3 is made up of 12 amino acids. Trimming took 2 bases from V and 3 from J, leaving 5 bases between them. Per the germline V gene, CDR1 is GTSNPN and CDR2 is SVGIG (reference sequence). The CDR3 is CAWSFINQPQHF. The DNA of the CDR3 is TGTGCCTGGAGTTTCATCAATCAGCCCCAGCATTTT.

This clone was counted a single time. The rearrangement uses TRBV6-5 and TRBJ2-2; 9 nucleotides align to TRBD2. The CDR3 is made up of 14 amino acids. In germline, CDR1 is MNHEY, CDR2 SVGAGI. V lost 10 bases to trimming and J lost 3 bases; unmatched junction nucleotides: 6. CDR3 loop: CATMGLADTGELFF. The CDR3 DNA is TGTGCCACCATGGGACTAGCAGACACCGGGGAGCTGTTTTTT.

The gene calls are TRBV18 and TRBJ1-2; D remains unclear. Trimming removed 0 bases at V and 5 bases at J, with 16 bases between. In germline, CDR1 is KGHSH, CDR2 LQKENI. The length of the CDR3 is 16 residues. CDR3 nucleotide sequence: TGTGCCAGCTCACCACCGCTCTCGGGTCGGAAATATGGCTACACCTTC. It codes for CASSPPLSGRKYGYTF.

This clone was found a few times. V and J are TRBV4-2 and TRBJ1-1; D not resolved. V was pared by 4 bases and J by 4 bases, with 10 bases between. The germline V gene has CDR1 LGHNA and CDR2 YNFKEQ. CDR3 size: 13 residues. Here the CDR3 DNA reads TGTGCCAGCAGCCGGGCCCGGGGCACTGAAGCTTTCTTT. Protein sequence: CASSRARGTEAFF.

This clone was recorded only once. This rearrangement joins TRBV2 to TRBJ2-5; possibly TRBD1 for D (5 bases). The CDR3 contains 14 residues. Germline CDR1 and CDR2: SNHLY and FYNNEI. V was trimmed by 2 bases and J by 4 bases, leaving 11 bases between them. CDR3 nucleotide sequence: TGTGCCAGCAGTGAATGGGGCCTGGGAGAGACCCAGTACTTC. Its translation is CASSEWGLGETQYF.

The gene calls are TRBV15 and TRBJ2-7, with 10 bases identical to TRBD2. This CDR3 is 17 amino acids long. V gave up 0 bases and J gave up 0 bases; unmatched junction bases: 5. Germline loops: CDR1 LNHNV, CDR2 YYDKDF (reference sequence). This CDR3 reads CATSRDLTSGFSYEQYF. CDR3 nucleotides: TGTGCCACCAGCAGAGATTTGACTAGCGGGTTCTCCTACGAGCAGTACTTC.

The chain carries TRBV27 and TRBJ1-2; D not certain. From germline, CDR1 is MNHEY and CDR2 SMNVEV (reference sequence). Deletions cut 5 bases from V and 4 bases from J, with 8 bases between. CDR3 length: 12 residues. CDR3 sequence (DNA): TGTGCCAGCAGTACCCACAGCTATGGCTACACCTTC. It yields the protein CASSTHSYGYTF.

The rearrangement links TRBV27 to TRBJ2-5; TRBD1 aligns across 7 bases. V was pared by 4 bases and J by 4 bases, with 9 bases of the junction left unmatched. CDR3 length: 15 residues. Germline CDR1 and CDR2: MNHEY and SMNVEV (reference sequence). The CDR3 region is CASSWDSGQGETQYF. Written as DNA, the CDR3 is TGTGCCAGCAGTTGGGACAGTGGCCAAGGAGAGACCCAGTACTTC.

The chain employs TRBV28 and TRBJ2-7; 10 bases agree with TRBD1. Germline V gives CDR1 MDHEN, CDR2 SYDVKM. The CDR3 is 14 residues long. Trimming removed 6 bases from V and 5 bases from J; junction bases left unmatched: 7. CDR3 nucleotides: TGTGCCAGCAGCTCTGACAGGGGGCTCAACGAGCAGTACTTC. It is translated as CASSSDRGLNEQYF.

This clone was detected only a few times. The V call is TRBV7-9, the J call TRBJ1-4; 9 positions match TRBD1. After removal of 3 bases from V and 3 bases from J, the junction contained 11 bases not matched to a gene. CDR3 length equals 18 residues. The germline gives CDR1 SEHNR, CDR2 FQNEAQ (reference sequence). CDR3 sequence (DNA): TGTGCCAGCAGCTTTGGGGGACAGGGCATAGGTGCTAATGAAAAACTGTTTTTT. This codes for CASSFGGQGIGANEKLFF.

This clone was observed a handful of times. V usage is TRBV27 and J usage is TRBJ2-3; no definite D call. The V gene lost 4 bases and the J gene lost 1 base, with 12 bases spanning the gap. The V gene's germline CDR1 is MNHEY and CDR2 SMNVEV (reference sequence). The CDR3 sequence is 15 residues long. The CDR3 here is CASSSPPRGTDTQYF. CDR3 nucleotide sequence: TGTGCCAGCAGTTCGCCCCCGCGAGGCACAGATACGCAGTATTTT.

Concerning this clone itself: At one of its ends the junction is not consistent with the germline gene, which may arise from a read error. The chain uses TRBV11-2 and TRBJ2-7; D is perhaps TRBD2 (6 bases). The CDR3 is 12 residues long. The germline gives CDR1 SGHAT, CDR2 FQNNGV. The CDR3 spells CASSLDRITREF. CDR3 nucleotide sequence: TGTGCCAGCAGCTTAGATAGGATCACCCGGGAGTTC.

There are a few counts of this clone. The genes are TRBV10-1 and TRBJ1-1, with 9 bases matching TRBD1. With V trimmed by 4 bases and J by 5 bases, 5 bases remained unmatched. The V gene's germline CDR1 is WNHNN and CDR2 SYGVQD (reference sequence). This CDR3 has 14 residues. The chain's CDR3 is CASSGGQGWTEAFF. The CDR3 coding sequence is TGCGCCAGCAGTGGGGGACAGGGCTGGACTGAAGCTTTCTTT.

A few counts support this clone. The chain carries TRBV27 and TRBJ2-3; 12 bases agree with TRBD2. The V and J ends lost 5 bases and 3 bases, in that order; junction bases with no gene match: 12. This CDR3 region has 18 residues. Germline CDR1 and CDR2: MNHEY and SMNVEV (reference sequence). CDR3 nucleotide sequence: TGTGCCAGCAGTCATGGACTAGCGGGGACTTACGGGACAGATACGCAGTATTTT. It codes for CASSHGLAGTYGTDTQYF.

This clone showed up just a few times. The chain couples TRBV27 to TRBJ2-3; 8 nucleotides match TRBD1. Germline CDR1 reads MNHEY; CDR2 reads SMNVEV (reference sequence). This CDR3 spans 15 amino acids. Losses at the gene ends were 3 bases for V and 4 bases for J; bases not matched to a gene: 6. In DNA, the CDR3 is TGTGCCAGCAGTTTCGGGACAGGAGTGGCAGATACGCAGTATTTT. Translating gives CASSFGTGVADTQYF.

The chain joins TRBV14 to TRBJ2-7; D remains ambiguous. V shed 0 bases and J shed 3 bases, with 9 bases lying between them. The germline CDR1 and CDR2 sequences are SGHDN and FVKESK. This CDR3 is 14 amino acids long. CDR3 sequence (DNA): TGTGCCAGCAGCCAAGATTACGGGTTCTACGAGCAGTACTTC. It is translated as CASSQDYGFYEQYF.

V gene TRBV4-1 combines with J gene TRBJ2-1; 10 bases are a match to TRBD2. CDR3 length: 16 amino acids. Germline V lookup: CDR1 MGHRA, CDR2 YSYEKL. V lost 1 base to trimming and J lost 3 bases; unmatched junction nucleotides: 3. CDR3 residues: CASSQGTSGFYNEQFF. As DNA, the CDR3 is TGCGCCAGCAGCCAAGGGACTAGCGGTTTCTACAATGAGCAGTTCTTC.

The rearrangement links TRBV7-2 to TRBJ2-7; perhaps TRBD1 as D (5 bases). Trimming removed 4 bases at V and 0 bases at J, with 13 bases between. This CDR3 has 15 amino acids. Germline CDR1 is SGHTA and CDR2 is FQGNSA. The CDR3 sequence: CASSSQGTLSYEQYF. The CDR3 DNA sequence: TGTGCCAGCAGCTCCCAGGGTACTCTCTCCTACGAGCAGTACTTC.

This rearrangement joins TRBV9 to TRBJ2-1, with 10 bases aligning to TRBD2. The CDR3 contains 15 residues. The junction had 5 bases not matched to a gene; V was cut back by 2 bases and J by 6 bases. The germline gives CDR1 SGDLS, CDR2 YYNGEE. CDR3 DNA sequence: TGTGCCAGCAGCGTCCTAGCGGGAGATTTCAATGAGCAGTTCTTC. This encodes CASSVLAGDFNEQFF.

This chain links TRBV12-5 with TRBJ2-5; D gene uncertain. Germline lookup yields CDR1 LGHNT and CDR2 FRNRAP. V was trimmed by 4 bases and J by 2 bases, leaving 2 bases between them. This CDR3 is 11 amino acids long. The DNA for the CDR3 is TGTGCTAGTGGTTCACAAGAGACCCAGTACTTC. It codes for CASGSQETQYF.

The chain recombines TRBV4-1 with TRBJ1-5, with a possible D match to TRBD1 (6 bases). The V and J ends lost 1 base and 6 bases respectively, with 16 bases between them. CDR3 length: 16 residues. Germline assignment: CDR1 MGHRA and CDR2 YSYEKL. This CDR3 is CASSQAPPGQSQPQHF. As DNA, the CDR3 is TGCGCCAGCAGCCAAGCCCCCCCGGGACAAAGTCAGCCCCAGCATTTT.

This chain uses TRBV11-2 with TRBJ2-1; 13 nucleotides agree with TRBD2. Trimming cost V 4 bases and J 5 bases; bases outside gene matches: 5. The CDR3 spans 16 residues. Germline-derived CDR1 and CDR2 are SGHAT and FQNNGV. The CDR3 sequence: CASSYRTSGRDNEQFF. The CDR3 DNA sequence: TGTGCCAGCAGCTATCGGACTAGCGGGAGAGACAATGAGCAGTTCTTC.

The rearrangement joins TRBV29-1 to TRBJ2-1, with 7 positions matching TRBD2. The J segment lost 3 bases and the V segment lost 2 bases, leaving 7 bases of the junction unmatched. This CDR3 contains 15 residues. Per the germline V gene, CDR1 is SQVTM and CDR2 is ANQGSEA. This chain's CDR3 is CSVEILAASYNEQFF. CDR3 nucleotide sequence: TGCAGCGTTGAAATTCTAGCGGCGAGCTACAATGAGCAGTTCTTC.

This clone has a handful of counts. This chain joins TRBV7-9 and TRBJ2-7; TRBD1 might be the D (6 bases). The germline V gene encodes CDR1 SEHNR and CDR2 FQNEAQ (reference sequence). The CDR3 has 13 residues. The V end lost 5 bases, the J end lost 3 bases, and 11 bases lay between the germline ends. The CDR3 DNA is TGTGCCAGCAGCGACTGGACAGTCTACGAGCAGTACTTC. Its translation is CASSDWTVYEQYF. The entire variable domain, with the rest obtained from reference TRBV7-9 and TRBJ2-7, is as follows: DTGVSQNPRHKITKRGQNVTFRCDPISEHNRLYWYRQTLGQGPEFLTYFQNEAQLEKSRLLSDRFSAERPKGSFSTLEIQRTEQGDSAMYLCASSDWTVYEQYFGPGTRLTVT.